This TCR beta chain originates from a study of identifying expanded T cells in peripheral blood. Whole-study findings and limits: Across healthy donors, higher total template counts meant significantly greater approximately 2-week count variance. Technical replicates showed around 1.2 changed clones; about two weeks roughly 16; four weeks 19.

Healthy donors had no documented immune events, such as infections, while sampled. Deletions cut 0 bases from V and 1 base from J, with 10 bases between. Germline V gene lookup returns CDR1 SGHRS and CDR2 YFSETQ. This CDR3 region has 15 residues. Assay used: immunoSEQ multiplex PCR; TCRdb lists only in-frame clones, some missing. Among 50,000 to 60,000 clones listed, roughly 82% were seen once. As for this clone: The antigen is undetermined.

The rearrangement joins TRBV5-1 to TRBJ1-2; D is perhaps TRBD1 (5 bases). The receptor comes from a person between 18 and 70 years old in good health. What was sequenced was blood. DNA of the CDR3: TGCGCCAGCAGCTTGGGGGACGCTCTTAACTATGGCTACACCTTC. Amino acid sequence: CASSLGDALNYGYTF.